This entry lists 13 T cell receptor beta chains sequenced from one sample in a study of blood T cells in healthy people across ages. Primed by a sample-barcoded 5' primer and a J-beta primer mix, a second PCR proceeded for 7 to 11 cycles. TCRdb ran MiXCR on the 5' RACE reads and lists one entry per CDR3 protein. The sample comprises fewer than 750,000 distinct CDR3 sequences, about 45% of which are singletons, and around 25% rests with the top ten. The sequenced sample was blood. The receptors originated from an elderly man in good health.

This clonotype was seen only a few times. V and J are TRBV4-1 and TRBJ1-2, with D tentatively TRBD1 (5 bases). This CDR3 is built from 15 residues. In germline, CDR1 is MGHRA, CDR2 YSYEKL. V was trimmed by 4 bases and J by 0 bases, leaving 12 bases between them. The CDR3 DNA reads as TGCGCCAGCAGCCCCAGGGTCCCTCCTAACTATGGCTACACCTTC. Translation: CASSPRVPPNYGYTF.

This clonotype turned up a few times. CDR3 DNA sequence: TGTGCCAGCAGCTCACGGCTAGCGGTCACCTACGAGCAGTACTTC. This encodes CASSSRLAVTYEQYF. The chain links TRBV7-2 to TRBJ2-7; 7 nucleotides match TRBD2. V lost 4 bases, J lost 2 bases, and 8 bases stayed unmatched. CDR3 length equals 15 residues. Germline CDR1 is SGHTA and CDR2 is FQGNSA.

This chain joins TRBV2 and TRBJ2-7; 8 positions match TRBD1. The J call may be wrong; the DNA end is better matched by TRBJ2-5. The CDR3 contains 12 residues. CDR1 SNHLY and CDR2 FYNNEI come from the germline V gene. The CDR3 sequence: CASRTGTETQYF. Written as DNA, the CDR3 is TGTGCCAGTAGGACAGGGACAGAGACCCAGTACTTC.

The table lists this clonotype with a count of one. A much larger clone differs by one base, so this may be a read error. The chain links TRBV6-6 to TRBJ1-4, with unresolved D. V lost 6 bases, J lost 8 bases, and 19 bases lay in between. The CDR3 length is 15 residues. Germline V gives CDR1 MNHNY, CDR2 SVGAGI (reference sequence). This chain's CDR3 is CASSPPSSSREKLFF. The CDR3 region has the DNA TGTGCCAGCAGCCCGCCGAGCTCCTCGCGGGAAAAACTGTTTTTT.

A few counts support this clonotype. V gene TRBV7-2 combines with J gene TRBJ2-3; 10 positions match TRBD1. Trimming at V came to 5 bases and at J to 5 bases, leaving 7 bases not matched to a gene. Germline V gene data show CDR1 as SGHTA and CDR2 as FQGNSA. This CDR3 has 15 amino acids. CDR3 residues: CASSPDRGRIDTQYF. The CDR3 bases are TGTGCCAGCAGCCCTGACAGGGGGCGGATAGATACGCAGTATTTT.

The gene calls are TRBV10-3 and TRBJ2-7; D not resolved. Trimming stripped 6 bases from V and 3 bases from J, with 9 bases between. This CDR3 spans 12 amino acids. Germline-derived CDR1 and CDR2 are ENHRY and SYGVKD. This CDR3 reads CAIRSSYYEQYF. CDR3 nucleotide sequence: TGTGCCATCAGATCCAGCTACTACGAGCAGTACTTC.

V and J are TRBV11-2 and TRBJ1-1; 10 bases match TRBD1. Unmatched junction bases numbered 14, after V lost 6 bases and J lost 1 base. The length of the CDR3 is 18 residues. Germline loops: CDR1 SGHAT, CDR2 FQNNGV. CDR3 DNA: TGTGCCAGCAGAATACCCGAGGACAGGGGGATGTGGAACACTGAAGCTTTCTTT. Protein sequence: CASRIPEDRGMWNTEAFF.

The chain has TRBV20-1 and TRBJ2-3; 10 positions match TRBD2. The CDR3 length is 17 residues. Germline CDR1 DFQATT, CDR2 SNEGSKA (reference sequence). The V segment lost 1 base and the J segment 4 bases; nucleotides outside the gene matches: 11. The CDR3 is CSARGAGQSGRADTQYF. DNA for the CDR3: TGCAGTGCTAGAGGGGCTGGGCAAAGCGGGAGGGCAGATACGCAGTATTTT.

The chain joins TRBV19 to TRBJ2-1, with D hard to call. Trimming pared 0 bases from V and 2 bases from J, leaving 8 bases between. From germline, CDR1 is LNHDA and CDR2 SQIVND (reference sequence). The CDR3 totals 15 residues. CDR3 coding DNA: TGTGCCAGTAGTATAGAGGGCTTGGCCTACAATGAGCAGTTCTTC. It specifies CASSIEGLAYNEQFF.

The chain joins TRBV3-1 to TRBJ2-3; D is possibly TRBD2 (5 bases). The ends were cut back, 6 bases at V and 2 bases at J, with 9 bases in the middle. The CDR3 has 13 residues. The germline V gene has CDR1 LGHDT and CDR2 YNNKEL (reference sequence). The chain's CDR3 is CASRGAATDTQYF. CDR3 bases: TGTGCCAGCAGGGGAGCCGCCACAGATACGCAGTATTTT.

J is TRBJ2-7 and V is TRBV13, with a possible D match to TRBD1 (6 bases). The J call may not be correct, given that the DNA end is closer to TRBJ2-5. Germline V CDR1 and CDR2: PRHDT, FYEKMQ (reference sequence). CDR3 length equals 14 residues. CDR3 bases: TGTGCCAGCAGCCTCCGGGACAAACAAAAGACCCAGTACTTC. Encoded protein: CASSLRDKQKTQYF.

The chain is built from TRBV29-1 and TRBJ1-4; D is uncertain. Germline CDR1 and CDR2: SQVTM and ANQGSEA. The CDR3 is 13 amino acids. V was shortened by 4 bases and J by 5 bases, with 11 bases between the two germline ends. The CDR3 nucleotides read TGCAGCGTTGCGCCGAGGGTGAATGAAAAACTGTTTTTT. It yields the protein CSVAPRVNEKLFF. The entire variable domain, with the rest obtained from reference TRBV29-1 and TRBJ1-4, is as follows: SAVISQKPSRDICQRGTSLTIQCQVDSQVTMMFWYRQQPGQSLTLIATANQGSEATYESGFVIDKFPISRPNLTFSTLTVSNMSPEDSSIYLCSVAPRVNEKLFFGSGTQLSVL.

There are a few counts of this clonotype. The V gene is TRBV11-1, the J gene TRBJ2-5, with D maybe TRBD2 (6 bases). This CDR3 is built from 14 residues. Per germline, CDR1 SGHAT and CDR2 FQDESV (reference sequence). The ends were cut back, 5 bases at V and 7 bases at J, with 17 bases in the middle. CDR3 nucleotides: TGTGCCAGCAGCCCCCTGAGGAGGGAAGGGACCCAGTACTTC. This gives the protein CASSPLRREGTQYF.